These T cell receptor beta chains were read from a single sample in a study of blood T cell repertoires in COVID-19. TCRdb's table, derived via immunoSEQ multiplex PCR, lists solely in-frame clones and lacks some. Of roughly 270,000 clones listed, almost 85% are singletons. The sample consisted of peripheral blood. The source of these receptors is a man over 45 with active or convalescent COVID-19. Each CDR3 is given with its conserved first and last residue. The D gene is left open where the match is weak. Size tells how often a clone was seen (once, few, many) or the class of an expanded clone, and some rows leave it out.

V gene: TRBV5-6; clone size: -; J gene: TRBJ2-3; D gene: TRBD2; CDR3 protein: CASTPIHGGLARSTDTQYF; CDR3 DNA: TGTGCCAGCACCCCGATCCACGGGGGACTAGCGCGATCCACAGATACGCAGTATTTT
V gene: TRBV29-1; clone size: -; J gene: TRBJ1-1; D gene: -; CDR3 protein: CSAEDSPVRGEAFF; CDR3 DNA: TGCAGCGCCGAAGACTCCCCCGTCCGAGGTGAAGCTTTCTTT
V gene: TRBV4-3; clone size: -; J gene: TRBJ1-4; D gene: -; CDR3 protein: CASSQYVGRSVSEKLFF; CDR3 DNA: TGCGCCAGCAGCCAATACGTAGGCCGGAGCGTAAGTGAAAAACTGTTTTTT
V gene: TRBV18; clone size: -; J gene: TRBJ2-2; D gene: TRBD1; CDR3 protein: CASSPTGTGYTGELFF; CDR3 DNA: TGTGCCAGCTCACCGACCGGGACAGGATACACCGGGGAGCTGTTTTTT
V gene: TRBV19; clone size: -; J gene: TRBJ1-1; D gene: -; CDR3 protein: CASSIYRVGTEAFF; CDR3 DNA: TGTGCCAGTAGTATTTACAGGGTGGGGACTGAAGCTTTCTTT
V gene: TRBV6-4; clone size: -; J gene: TRBJ2-7; D gene: TRBD2; CDR3 protein: CASSDWDYRTYEQYF; CDR3 DNA: TGTGCCAGCAGTGACTGGGACTACCGAACCTACGAGCAGTACTTC
V gene: TRBV9; clone size: -; J gene: TRBJ2-3; D gene: -; CDR3 protein: CASSGGEWISTDTQYF; CDR3 DNA: TGTGCCAGCAGCGGCGGGGAATGGATAAGCACAGATACGCAGTATTTT
V gene: TRBV2; clone size: -; J gene: TRBJ2-2; D gene: -; CDR3 protein: CASSRLVNTGELFF; CDR3 DNA: TGTGCCAGCAGTCGGCTAGTAAACACCGGGGAGCTGTTTTTT
V gene: TRBV28; clone size: -; J gene: TRBJ1-2; D gene: -; CDR3 protein: CASSILRVQYGYTF; CDR3 DNA: TGTGCCAGCAGTATTCTCAGGGTACAATATGGCTACACCTTC
V gene: TRBV5-6; clone size: -; J gene: TRBJ2-1; D gene: TRBD2; CDR3 protein: CASSLASGWEQFF; CDR3 DNA: TGTGCCAGCAGTTTGGCTAGCGGTTGGGAGCAGTTCTTC
V gene: TRBV11-3; clone size: once; J gene: TRBJ1-5; D gene: TRBD1; CDR3 protein: CASSCPGQENQPQHF; CDR3 DNA: TGTGCCAGCAGCTGCCCGGGACAGGAGAATCAGCCCCAGCATTTT
V gene: TRBV5-1; clone size: -; J gene: TRBJ2-1; D gene: TRBD2; CDR3 protein: CASSPGLAGGHEQFF; CDR3 DNA: TGCGCCAGCAGCCCGGGACTAGCGGGAGGCCATGAGCAGTTCTTC
V gene: TRBV2; clone size: -; J gene: TRBJ2-7; D gene: TRBD1; CDR3 protein: CATGTVYEQYF; CDR3 DNA: TGTGCCACCGGGACAGTTTACGAGCAGTACTTC
V gene: TRBV28; clone size: -; J gene: TRBJ1-4; D gene: -; CDR3 protein: CASSFSVKLFF; CDR3 DNA: TGTGCCAGCAGTTTTTCGGTAAAACTGTTTTTT
V gene: TRBV6-5; clone size: few; J gene: TRBJ1-1; D gene: -; CDR3 protein: CASIRQGFGNTEAFF; CDR3 DNA: TGTGCCAGCATACGGCAGGGGTTCGGGAACACTGAAGCTTTCTTT
V gene: TRBV2; clone size: -; J gene: TRBJ1-5; D gene: TRBD1; CDR3 protein: CASSERQGSNQPQHF; CDR3 DNA: TGTGCCAGCAGTGAAAGACAGGGGTCCAATCAGCCCCAGCATTTT
V gene: TRBV11-1; clone size: -; J gene: TRBJ2-7; D gene: -; CDR3 protein: CASKGSDYEQYF; CDR3 DNA: TGTGCCAGCAAGGGGTCTGACTACGAGCAGTACTTC
V gene: TRBV6-5; clone size: -; J gene: TRBJ2-3; D gene: TRBD2; CDR3 protein: CASRRLSGSSGTQYF; CDR3 DNA: TGTGCCAGCAGACGACTTAGCGGGAGTAGCGGTACGCAGTATTTT
V gene: TRBV27; clone size: -; J gene: TRBJ2-5; D gene: -; CDR3 protein: CASRQGLETQYF; CDR3 DNA: TGTGCCAGCAGACAGGGTTTAGAGACCCAGTACTTC
V gene: TRBV5-1; clone size: -; J gene: TRBJ2-5; D gene: TRBD2; CDR3 protein: CASSLVLAGGETQYF; CDR3 DNA: TGCGCCAGCAGCTTGGTACTAGCGGGAGGAGAGACCCAGTACTTC
V gene: TRBV5-4; clone size: -; J gene: TRBJ2-7; D gene: -; CDR3 protein: CASSSQGYSYEQYF; CDR3 DNA: TGTGCCAGCAGCTCACAGGGCTACTCCTACGAGCAGTACTTC
V gene: TRBV19; clone size: -; J gene: TRBJ2-1; D gene: TRBD2; CDR3 protein: CASMEAGGNEQFF; CDR3 DNA: TGTGCCAGTATGGAGGCGGGGGGTAATGAGCAGTTCTTC
V gene: TRBV6-1; clone size: -; J gene: TRBJ2-6; D gene: -; CDR3 protein: CASSEEFGSWANVLTF; CDR3 DNA: TGTGCCAGCAGTGAAGAGTTTGGTAGCTGGGCCAACGTCCTGACTTTC
V gene: TRBV7-2; clone size: -; J gene: TRBJ1-1; D gene: -; CDR3 protein: CASSYKWRGVRINTEAFF; CDR3 DNA: TGTGCCAGCAGCTACAAGTGGAGGGGAGTCCGGATCAATACTGAAGCTTTCTTT
V gene: TRBV18; clone size: -; J gene: TRBJ2-3; D gene: TRBD1; CDR3 protein: CASSPEGQGPDTQYF; CDR3 DNA: TGTGCCAGCTCACCTGAGGGACAGGGTCCAGATACGCAGTATTTT
V gene: TRBV27; clone size: -; J gene: TRBJ1-3; D gene: -; CDR3 protein: CASSLSGRADSGNTIYF; CDR3 DNA: TGTGCCAGCAGTTTATCTGGGCGTGCCGACTCTGGAAACACCATATATTTT
V gene: TRBV11-2; clone size: few; J gene: TRBJ2-5; D gene: TRBD2; CDR3 protein: CASNLGTSGQETQYF; CDR3 DNA: TGTGCCAGCAACCTAGGAACTAGCGGTCAAGAGACCCAGTACTTC
V gene: TRBV28; clone size: -; J gene: TRBJ2-7; D gene: TRBD2; CDR3 protein: CASRVAGGPLGEQYF; CDR3 DNA: TGTGCCAGCAGGGTAGCGGGAGGGCCACTGGGGGAGCAGTACTTC
V gene: TRBV5-4; clone size: -; J gene: TRBJ2-5; D gene: -; CDR3 protein: CASSADSKETQYF; CDR3 DNA: TGTGCCAGCAGCGCGGACAGTAAAGAGACCCAGTACTTC
V gene: TRBV29-1; clone size: -; J gene: TRBJ1-1; D gene: TRBD1; CDR3 protein: CSEDRVGTEAFF; CDR3 DNA: TGCAGCGAAGACAGGGTAGGAACTGAAGCTTTCTTT
V gene: TRBV5-5; clone size: -; J gene: TRBJ1-1; D gene: TRBD1; CDR3 protein: CASSAPGQGDTEAFF; CDR3 DNA: TGTGCCAGCAGCGCTCCGGGACAGGGCGACACTGAAGCTTTCTTT
V gene: TRBV18; clone size: -; J gene: TRBJ2-1; D gene: -; CDR3 protein: CASSLLNGERQFF; CDR3 DNA: TGTGCCAGCTCACTCCTAAACGGGGAAAGGCAGTTCTTC
V gene: TRBV4-2; clone size: -; J gene: TRBJ2-7; D gene: -; CDR3 protein: CASSSPYEQYF; CDR3 DNA: TGTGCCAGCAGCTCTCCCTACGAGCAGTACTTC
V gene: TRBV2; clone size: once; J gene: TRBJ2-7; D gene: -; CDR3 protein: CASSVGPVEDYEQYF; CDR3 DNA: TGTGCCAGCAGTGTTGGGCCAGTGGAGGACTACGAGCAGTACTTC
V gene: TRBV19; clone size: -; J gene: TRBJ1-2; D gene: TRBD1; CDR3 protein: CASSVADRGLRGYTF; CDR3 DNA: TGTGCCAGTAGTGTGGCGGACAGGGGCCTTCGAGGCTACACCTTC
V gene: TRBV7-8; clone size: -; J gene: TRBJ1-5; D gene: -; CDR3 protein: CASSSTGRSWHF; CDR3 DNA: TGTGCCAGCAGCTCTACAGGCCGCTCGTGGCATTTT
V gene: TRBV10-3; clone size: once; J gene: TRBJ2-2; D gene: -; CDR3 protein: CAISEYGGVGGELFF; CDR3 DNA: TGTGCCATCAGTGAATATGGAGGGGTGGGCGGGGAGCTGTTTTTT
V gene: TRBV5-8; clone size: -; J gene: TRBJ1-1; D gene: -; CDR3 protein: CASSYGAGSTFF; CDR3 DNA: TGTGCCAGCAGCTACGGAGCGGGCAGCACTTTCTTT